This entry describes one T cell receptor (beta chain). The sample comes from a study of cytomegalovirus exposure and HLA in healthy donors. The CDR3 is 17 residues long. From germline, CDR1 is MGHDK and CDR2 SYGVNS. V lost 4 bases to trimming and J lost 0 bases; unmatched junction nucleotides: 8. The PCR contained 60 Vbeta and 13 Jbeta primers. Here immunoSEQ multiplex PCR was the method, and the copy in TCRdb shows in-frame clones only, minus some. This sample's table reports some 160,000 clones. The origin of this receptor is a man younger than 45 in good health and CMV-seronegative. The sequenced sample consisted of PBMCs. The chain has TRBV25-1 and TRBJ2-4; 8 bases fit TRBD2. CDR3 amino acids: CASSAPGGGPAKNIQYF. As DNA, the CDR3 is TGTGCCAGCAGTGCCCCGGGGGGGGGCCCAGCCAAAAACATTCAGTACTTC. The variable domain in full, with the rest retrieved from reference TRBV25-1 and TRBJ2-4, is EADIYQTPRYLVIGTGKKITLECSQTMGHDKMYWYQQDPGMELHLIHYSYGVNSTEKGDLSSESTVSRIRTEHFPLTLESARPSHTSQYLCASSAPGGGPAKNIQYFGAGTRLSVL.